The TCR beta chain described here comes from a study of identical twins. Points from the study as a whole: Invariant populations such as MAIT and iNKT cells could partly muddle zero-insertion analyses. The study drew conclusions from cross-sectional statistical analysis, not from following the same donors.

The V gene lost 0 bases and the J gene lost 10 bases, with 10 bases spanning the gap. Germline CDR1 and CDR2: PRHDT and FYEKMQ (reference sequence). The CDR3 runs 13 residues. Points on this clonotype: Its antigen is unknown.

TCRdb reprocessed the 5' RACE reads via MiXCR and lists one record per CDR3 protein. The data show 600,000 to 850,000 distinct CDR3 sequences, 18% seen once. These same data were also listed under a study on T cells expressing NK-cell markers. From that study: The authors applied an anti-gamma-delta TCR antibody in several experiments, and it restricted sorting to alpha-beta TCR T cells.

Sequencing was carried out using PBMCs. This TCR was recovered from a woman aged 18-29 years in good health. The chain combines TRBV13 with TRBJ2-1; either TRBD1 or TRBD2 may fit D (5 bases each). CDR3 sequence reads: CASSLGGTPEQFF. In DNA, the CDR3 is TGTGCCAGCAGCTTAGGCGGGACCCCCGAGCAGTTCTTC.